This T cell receptor beta chain was identified during a study of CD8 T cells in ankylosing spondylitis. Overall study findings and caveats: Blood from ankylosing spondylitis patients appeared to carry a characteristic eight-variant TCR beta motif. Some of these motif variants have turned up before, in reports on reactive arthritis synovial fluid and blood. Researchers reportedly found disease-linked clones significantly enriched in matched ankylosing spondylitis synovial fluid.

Preparation of TCR beta libraries was done by quantitative 5'-RACE with molecular barcodes. TCRdb processed the 5' RACE reads anew with MiXCR; each CDR3 protein has one entry. Of 700,000 to 1,000,000 distinct CDR3 sequences in the sample, about 12% are singletons; the top ten hold approximately 0.5%. This clonotype came up a few times. Its antigen is still unknown. Per the germline V gene, CDR1 is SGHVS and CDR2 is FQNEAQ. The CDR3 covers 15 residues. V shed 0 bases and J shed 1 base, with 7 bases lying between them. Sequences were obtained from blood, either unsorted or a sorted T cell fraction (not recorded which). The V and J genes are TRBV7-8 and TRBJ1-5, with D unclear. This TCR was recovered from a male donor with ankylosing spondylitis. The CDR3 sequence is CASSLARQSNQPQHF. CDR3 DNA sequence: TGTGCCAGCAGCTTAGCAAGGCAAAGCAATCAGCCCCAGCATTTT.